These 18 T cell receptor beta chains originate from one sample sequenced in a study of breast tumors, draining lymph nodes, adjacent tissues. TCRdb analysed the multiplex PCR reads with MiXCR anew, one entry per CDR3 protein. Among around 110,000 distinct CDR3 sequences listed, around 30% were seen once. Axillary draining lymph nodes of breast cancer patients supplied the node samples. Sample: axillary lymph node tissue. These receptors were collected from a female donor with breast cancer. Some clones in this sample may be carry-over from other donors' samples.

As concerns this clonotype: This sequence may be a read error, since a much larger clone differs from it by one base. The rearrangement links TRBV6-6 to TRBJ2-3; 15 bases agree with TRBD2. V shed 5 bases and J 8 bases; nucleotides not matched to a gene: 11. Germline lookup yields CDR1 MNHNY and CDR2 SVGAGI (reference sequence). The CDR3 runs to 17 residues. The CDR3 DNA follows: TGTGCCAGCAGTAGCCCGCCGGGACTAGCGGGAGGAGTTACGCAGTATTTT. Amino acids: CASSSPPGLAGGVTQYF.

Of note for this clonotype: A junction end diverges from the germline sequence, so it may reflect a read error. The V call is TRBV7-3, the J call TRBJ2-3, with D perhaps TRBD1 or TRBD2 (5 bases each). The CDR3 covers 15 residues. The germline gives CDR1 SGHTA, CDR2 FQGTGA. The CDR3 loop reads CASSLFGGTGDTQYF. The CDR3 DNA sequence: TGTGCCAGTAGCTTATTCGGTGGGACGGGAGATACGCAGTATTTT.

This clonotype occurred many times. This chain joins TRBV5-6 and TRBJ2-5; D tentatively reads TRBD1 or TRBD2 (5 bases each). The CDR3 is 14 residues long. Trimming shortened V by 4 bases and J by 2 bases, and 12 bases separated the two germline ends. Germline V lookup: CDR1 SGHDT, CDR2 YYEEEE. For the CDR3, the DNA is TGTGCCAGCAGCCTGAGGGGCCTACAAGAGACCCAGTACTTC. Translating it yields CASSLRGLQETQYF. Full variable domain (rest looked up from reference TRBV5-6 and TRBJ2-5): DAGVTQSPTHLIKTRGQQVTLRCSPKSGHDTVSWYQQALGQGPQFIFQYYEEEERQRGNFPDRFSGHQFPNYSSELNVNALLLGDSALYLCASSLRGLQETQYFGPGTRLLVL.

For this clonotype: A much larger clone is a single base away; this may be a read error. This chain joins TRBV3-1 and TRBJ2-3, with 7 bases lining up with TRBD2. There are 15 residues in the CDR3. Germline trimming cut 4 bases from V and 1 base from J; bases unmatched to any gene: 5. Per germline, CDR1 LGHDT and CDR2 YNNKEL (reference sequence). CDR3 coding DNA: TGTGCCAGCAGCCTGCGGGGGATAGGCACAGATACGCAGTATTTT. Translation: CASSLRGIGTDTQYF.

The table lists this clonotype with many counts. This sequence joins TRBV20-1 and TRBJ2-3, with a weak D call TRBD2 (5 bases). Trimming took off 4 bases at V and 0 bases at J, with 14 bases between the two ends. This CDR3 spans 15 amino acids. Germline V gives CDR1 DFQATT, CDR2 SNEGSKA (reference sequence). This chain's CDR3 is CSATQASQSTDTQYF. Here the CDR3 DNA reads TGCAGTGCTACCCAGGCTAGCCAGAGCACAGATACGCAGTATTTT.

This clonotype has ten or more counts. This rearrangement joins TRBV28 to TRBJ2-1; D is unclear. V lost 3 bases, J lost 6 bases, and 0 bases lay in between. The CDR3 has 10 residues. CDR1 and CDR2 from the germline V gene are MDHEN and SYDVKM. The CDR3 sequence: CASSFNEQFF. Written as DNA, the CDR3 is TGTGCCAGCAGTTTCAATGAGCAGTTCTTC.

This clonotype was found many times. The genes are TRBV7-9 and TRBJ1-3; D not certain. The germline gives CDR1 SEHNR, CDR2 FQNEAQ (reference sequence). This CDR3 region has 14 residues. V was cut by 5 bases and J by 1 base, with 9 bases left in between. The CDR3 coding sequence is TGTGCCAGCAGCCCCCCAAAGTCTGGAAACACCATATATTTT. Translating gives CASSPPKSGNTIYF.

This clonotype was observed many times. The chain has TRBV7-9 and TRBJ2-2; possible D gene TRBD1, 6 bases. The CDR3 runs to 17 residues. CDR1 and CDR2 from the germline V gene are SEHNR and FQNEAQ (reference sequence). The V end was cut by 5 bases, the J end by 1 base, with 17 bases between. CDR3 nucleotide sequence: TGTGCCAGCAGCCACCGAGGGGGATTCATGAACACCGGGGAGCTGTTTTTT. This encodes CASSHRGGFMNTGELFF.

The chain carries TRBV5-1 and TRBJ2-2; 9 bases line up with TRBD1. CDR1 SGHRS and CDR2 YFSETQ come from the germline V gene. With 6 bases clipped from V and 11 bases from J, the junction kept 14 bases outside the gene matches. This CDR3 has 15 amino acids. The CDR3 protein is CASTLGTGRNSELFF. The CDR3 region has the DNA TGCGCCAGCACCCTCGGGACAGGGAGAAACAGCGAGCTGTTTTTT.

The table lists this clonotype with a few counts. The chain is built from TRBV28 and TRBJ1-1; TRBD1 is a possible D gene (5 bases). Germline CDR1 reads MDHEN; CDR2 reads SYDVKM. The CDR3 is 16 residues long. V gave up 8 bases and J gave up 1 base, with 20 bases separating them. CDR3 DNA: TGTGCCAGCTCAAGGAGGTCCTCCGGGGGGAACACTGAAGCTTTCTTT. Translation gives CASSRRSSGGNTEAFF.

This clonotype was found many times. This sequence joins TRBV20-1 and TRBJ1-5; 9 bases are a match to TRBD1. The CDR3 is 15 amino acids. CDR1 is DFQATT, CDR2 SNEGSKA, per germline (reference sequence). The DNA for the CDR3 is TGCAGAGACCGGGACAGGGAGGTTGGGGTTCAGCCCCAGCATTTT. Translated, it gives CRDRDREVGVQPQHF.

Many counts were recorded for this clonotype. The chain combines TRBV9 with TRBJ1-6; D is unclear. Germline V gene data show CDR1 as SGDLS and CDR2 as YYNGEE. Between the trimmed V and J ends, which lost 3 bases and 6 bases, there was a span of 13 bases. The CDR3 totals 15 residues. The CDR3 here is CASSEGRSGNSPLHF. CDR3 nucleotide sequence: TGTGCCAGCAGCGAGGGCAGGTCTGGTAATTCACCCCTCCACTTT.

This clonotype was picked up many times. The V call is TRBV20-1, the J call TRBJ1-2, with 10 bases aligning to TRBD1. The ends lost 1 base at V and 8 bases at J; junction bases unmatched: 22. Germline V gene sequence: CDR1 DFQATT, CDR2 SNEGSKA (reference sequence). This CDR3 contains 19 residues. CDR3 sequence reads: CSARGPGGDRGRKVGGYTF. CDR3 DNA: TGCAGTGCTAGAGGGCCTGGGGGGGACAGGGGACGGAAGGTTGGCGGCTACACCTTC.

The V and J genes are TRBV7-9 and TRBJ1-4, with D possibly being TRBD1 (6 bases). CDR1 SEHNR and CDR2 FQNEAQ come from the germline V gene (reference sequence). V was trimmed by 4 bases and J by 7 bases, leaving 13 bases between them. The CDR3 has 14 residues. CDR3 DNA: TGTGCCAGCAGCTACAGGGAGGGTAGTGAAAAACTGTTTTTT. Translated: CASSYREGSEKLFF.

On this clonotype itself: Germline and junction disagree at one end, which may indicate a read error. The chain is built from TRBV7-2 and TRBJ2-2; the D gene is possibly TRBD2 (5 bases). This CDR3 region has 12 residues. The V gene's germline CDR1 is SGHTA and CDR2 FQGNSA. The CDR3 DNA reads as TGTGCCAGCAGCTACCGGGCCGGGGAGCTGCTTTTT. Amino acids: CASSYRAGELLF.

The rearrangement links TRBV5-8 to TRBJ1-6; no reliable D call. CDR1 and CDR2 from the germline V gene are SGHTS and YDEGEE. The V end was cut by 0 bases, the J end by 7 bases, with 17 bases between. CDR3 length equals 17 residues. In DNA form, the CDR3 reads TGTGCCAGCAGCTTGGGACCGGCCTCCGGGGTGAATTCACCCCTCCACTTT. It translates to CASSLGPASGVNSPLHF.

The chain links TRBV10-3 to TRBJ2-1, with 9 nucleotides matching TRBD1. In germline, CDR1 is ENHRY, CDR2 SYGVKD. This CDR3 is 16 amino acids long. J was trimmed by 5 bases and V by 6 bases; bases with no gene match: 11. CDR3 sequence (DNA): TGTGCCATCAGCCTCGGGACAGGGTATGGGAACAATGAGCAGTTCTTC. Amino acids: CAISLGTGYGNNEQFF.

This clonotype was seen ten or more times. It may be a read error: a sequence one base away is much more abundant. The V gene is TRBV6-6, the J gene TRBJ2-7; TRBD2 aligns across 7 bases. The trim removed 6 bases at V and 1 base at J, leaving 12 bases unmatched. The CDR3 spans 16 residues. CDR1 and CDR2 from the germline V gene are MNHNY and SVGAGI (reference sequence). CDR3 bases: TGTGCCAGCAGCCTATCCGGGGCTAGCGGATCCTACGAGCAGTACTTC. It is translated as CASSLSGASGSYEQYF.